This T cell receptor (beta chain) was sequenced for a study of PD-1 blockade in mismatch repair-deficient tumors. The CDR3 runs 13 residues. The germline CDR1 and CDR2 sequences are LNHDA and SQIVND (reference sequence). V dropped 3 bases and J dropped 0 bases, with 2 bases sitting between them. This clone was seen only a few times. The table came from immunoSEQ multiplex PCR; TCRdb's copy has only in-frame clones and leaves some out. The table has around 68,000 clones, roughly 80% seen once. The clonotype was recovered from an adult with mismatch repair-deficient cancer. The sample here was peripheral blood, taken 2 weeks after starting pembrolizumab. The chain joins TRBV19 to TRBJ1-4; D is uncertain. The DNA for the CDR3 is TGTGCCAGTAGTATGGCAACTAATGAAAAACTGTTTTTT. It codes for CASSMATNEKLFF.